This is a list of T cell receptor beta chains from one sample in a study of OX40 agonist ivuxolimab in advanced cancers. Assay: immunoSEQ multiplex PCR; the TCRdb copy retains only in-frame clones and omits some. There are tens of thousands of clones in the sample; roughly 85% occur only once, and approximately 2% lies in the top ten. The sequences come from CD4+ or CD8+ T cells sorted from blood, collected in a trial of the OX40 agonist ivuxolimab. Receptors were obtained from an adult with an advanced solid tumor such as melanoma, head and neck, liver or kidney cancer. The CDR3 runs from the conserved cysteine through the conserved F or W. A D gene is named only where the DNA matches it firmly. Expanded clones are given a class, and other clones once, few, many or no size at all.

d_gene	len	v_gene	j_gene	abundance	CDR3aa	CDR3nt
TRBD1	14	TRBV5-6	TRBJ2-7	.	CASSLGGTVYEQYF	TGTGCCAGCAGCTTGGGGGGGACAGTCTACGAGCAGTACTTC
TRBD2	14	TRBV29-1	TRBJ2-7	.	CSVAQLAGLGEQYF	TGCAGCGTTGCCCAACTAGCGGGATTGGGCGAGCAGTACTTC
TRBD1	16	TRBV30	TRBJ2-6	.	CAWSRGRPSGANVLTF	TGTGCCTGGAGCAGGGGGCGACCCTCTGGGGCCAACGTCCTGACTTTC
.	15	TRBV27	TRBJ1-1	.	CASSPGLIVVTEAFF	TGTGCCAGCAGTCCAGGTTTAATCGTGGTCACTGAAGCTTTCTTT
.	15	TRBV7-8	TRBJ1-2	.	CASSQYRDRNYGYTF	TGTGCCAGCAGCCAGTACCGGGACCGAAACTATGGCTACACCTTC
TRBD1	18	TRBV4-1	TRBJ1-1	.	CASSQGTIPGQQNTEAFF	TGCGCCAGCAGCCAAGGAACCATACCGGGACAGCAGAACACTGAAGCTTTCTTT
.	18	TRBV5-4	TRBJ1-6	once	CASSSNVGVWPYNSPLHF	TGTGCCAGCAGCTCGAACGTAGGGGTGTGGCCCTATAATTCACCCCTCCACTTT
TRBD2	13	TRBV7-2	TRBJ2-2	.	CASRSGGAGELFF	TGTGCCAGCAGAAGCGGGGGGGCCGGGGAGCTGTTTTTT
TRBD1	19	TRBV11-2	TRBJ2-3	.	CASSIPVLGQPSKVDTQYF	TGTGCCAGCAGCATCCCGGTCTTGGGACAGCCTTCAAAGGTGGATACGCAGTATTTT
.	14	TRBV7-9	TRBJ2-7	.	CASSPSAYTYEQYF	TGTGCCAGCAGCCCCTCGGCCTACACCTACGAGCAGTACTTC
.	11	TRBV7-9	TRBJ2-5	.	CASSIKTSQYF	TGTGCCAGCAGCATCAAGACGTCCCAGTACTTC
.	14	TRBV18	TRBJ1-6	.	CASSLKQDNSPLHF	TGTGCCAGCTCACTCAAACAGGACAATTCACCCCTCCACTTT
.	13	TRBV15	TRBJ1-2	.	CATSRGGGYGYTF	TGTGCCACCAGCAGAGGGGGGGGCTATGGCTACACCTTC
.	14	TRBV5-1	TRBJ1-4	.	CASSPYNRKGKLFF	TGCGCCAGCAGCCCCTACAACAGGAAGGGAAAACTGTTTTTT
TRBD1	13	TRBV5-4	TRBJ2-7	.	CASSYTGDGEQYF	TGTGCCAGCAGCTACACAGGGGATGGCGAGCAGTACTTC
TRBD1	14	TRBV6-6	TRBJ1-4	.	CASGTVATNEKLFF	TGTGCCAGCGGGACAGTTGCAACTAATGAAAAACTGTTTTTT
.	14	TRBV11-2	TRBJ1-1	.	CASSYDGGSTEAFF	TGTGCCAGCAGCTACGACGGAGGGAGCACTGAAGCTTTCTTT
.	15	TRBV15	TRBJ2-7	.	CATSRDRDPGYEQYF	TGTGCCACCAGCAGAGACCGGGACCCCGGCTACGAGCAGTACTTC
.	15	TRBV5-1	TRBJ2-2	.	CASKPGQGMPGELFF	TGCGCCAGCAAACCGGGACAAGGGATGCCCGGGGAGCTGTTTTTT
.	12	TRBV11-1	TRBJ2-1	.	CASSLQDREQFF	TGTGCCAGCAGCTTACAAGACAGGGAGCAGTTCTTC
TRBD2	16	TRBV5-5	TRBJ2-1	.	CASSLVTSGGSNEQFF	TGTGCCAGCAGCTTGGTGACTAGCGGGGGGTCCAATGAGCAGTTCTTC
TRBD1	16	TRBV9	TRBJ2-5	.	CASSVADGQGRETQYF	TGTGCCAGCAGCGTAGCTGATGGACAGGGAAGGGAGACCCAGTACTTC
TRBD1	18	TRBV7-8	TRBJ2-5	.	CASSPPVAGTGGGETQYF	TGTGCCAGCAGCCCCCCGGTAGCCGGGACAGGGGGCGGAGAGACCCAGTACTTC
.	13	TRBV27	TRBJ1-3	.	CASSSRQGNTIYF	TGTGCCAGCAGTTCCCGACAGGGAAACACCATATATTTT
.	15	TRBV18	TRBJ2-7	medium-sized	CASSPTRESTYEQYF	TGTGCCAGCTCTCCGACACGGGAGTCGACCTACGAGCAGTACTTC
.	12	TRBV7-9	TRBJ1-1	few	CASSLRTVEAFF	TGTGCCAGCAGCTTACGGACAGTTGAAGCTTTCTTT
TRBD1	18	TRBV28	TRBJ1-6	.	CASSRPPGQGYYNSPLHF	TGTGCCAGCAGCCGCCCACCGGGACAGGGATACTATAATTCACCCCTCCACTTT
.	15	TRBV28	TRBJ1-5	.	CASTSSTGSNQPQHF	TGTGCCAGCACGTCCTCTACAGGGTCCAATCAGCCCCAGCATTTT
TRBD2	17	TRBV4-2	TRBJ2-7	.	CASSQNARLAASYEQYF	TGTGCCAGCAGCCAAAACGCGAGACTAGCGGCTTCCTACGAGCAGTACTTC
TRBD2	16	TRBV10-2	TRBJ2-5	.	CASSETGGPPQETQYF	TGCGCCAGCAGTGAAACGGGAGGGCCCCCCCAAGAGACCCAGTACTTC
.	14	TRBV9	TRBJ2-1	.	CASSDPGVRNEQFF	TGTGCCAGCAGCGACCCGGGAGTGAGGAATGAGCAGTTCTTC
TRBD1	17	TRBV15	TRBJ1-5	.	CATSGGTALYSNQPQHF	TGTGCCACCAGCGGAGGGACAGCGTTATATAGCAATCAGCCCCAGCATTTT
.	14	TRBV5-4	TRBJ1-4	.	CASSPGGRVEKLFF	TGTGCCAGCAGCCCGGGGGGGAGGGTCGAAAAACTGTTTTTT